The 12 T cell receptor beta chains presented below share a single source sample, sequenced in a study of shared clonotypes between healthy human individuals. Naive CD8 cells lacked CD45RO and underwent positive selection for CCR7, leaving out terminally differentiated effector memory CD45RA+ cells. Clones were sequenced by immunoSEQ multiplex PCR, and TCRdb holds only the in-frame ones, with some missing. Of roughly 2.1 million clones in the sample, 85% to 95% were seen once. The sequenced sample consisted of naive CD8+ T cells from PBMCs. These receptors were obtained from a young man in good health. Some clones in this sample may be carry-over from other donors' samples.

CDR3 coding DNA: TGTGCCAGCAGTTTCGGGACAGAGTATGGCTACACCTTC. It encodes CASSFGTEYGYTF. This rearrangement joins TRBV27 to TRBJ1-2, with 7 bases fitting TRBD1. V lost 3 bases, J lost 5 bases, and 3 bases stayed unmatched. This CDR3 has 13 amino acids. The germline V gene encodes CDR1 MNHEY and CDR2 SMNVEV (reference sequence).

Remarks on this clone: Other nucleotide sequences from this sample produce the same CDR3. CDR3 DNA: TGTGCCTGGAGTTTGGCGTACGAGCAGTACTTC. Translation gives CAWSLAYEQYF. The chain recombines TRBV30 with TRBJ2-7; D uncertain. The CDR3 totals 11 residues. The germline gives CDR1 GTSNPN, CDR2 SVGIG (reference sequence). V gave up 2 bases and J gave up 4 bases, with 6 bases separating them. Filled out from reference TRBV30 and TRBJ2-7, the complete variable domain reads SQTIHQWPATLVQPVGSPLSLECTVEGTSNPNLYWYRQAAGRGLQLLFYSVGIGQISSEVPQNLSASRPQDRQFILSSKKLLLSDSGFYLCAWSLAYEQYFGPGTRLTVT.

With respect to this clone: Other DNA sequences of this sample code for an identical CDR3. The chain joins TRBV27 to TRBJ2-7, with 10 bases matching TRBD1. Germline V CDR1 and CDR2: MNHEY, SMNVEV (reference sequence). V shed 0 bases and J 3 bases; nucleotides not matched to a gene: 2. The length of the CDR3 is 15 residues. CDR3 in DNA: TGTGCCAGCAGTTTATCCGGACAGGGGGACTACGAGCAGTACTTC. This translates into CASSLSGQGDYEQYF.

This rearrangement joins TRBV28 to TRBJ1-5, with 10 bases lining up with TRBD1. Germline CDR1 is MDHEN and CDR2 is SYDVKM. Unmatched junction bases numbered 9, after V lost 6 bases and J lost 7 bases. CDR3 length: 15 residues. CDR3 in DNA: TGTGCCAGCAGCCTAGTAGGGACAGGGGAACAGCCCCAGCATTTT. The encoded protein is CASSLVGTGEQPQHF.

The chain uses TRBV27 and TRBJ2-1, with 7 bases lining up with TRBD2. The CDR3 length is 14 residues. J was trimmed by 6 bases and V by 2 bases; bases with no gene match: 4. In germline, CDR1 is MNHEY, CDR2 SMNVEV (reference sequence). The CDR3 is CASSLGLGINEQFF. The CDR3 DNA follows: TGTGCCAGCAGTTTAGGACTAGGGATCAATGAGCAGTTCTTC.

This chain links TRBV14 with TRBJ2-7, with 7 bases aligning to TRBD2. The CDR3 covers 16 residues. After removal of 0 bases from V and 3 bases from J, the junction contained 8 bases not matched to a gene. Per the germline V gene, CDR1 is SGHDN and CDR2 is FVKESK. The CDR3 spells CASSQEVGLGFYEQYF. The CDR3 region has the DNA TGTGCCAGCAGCCAAGAGGTCGGACTAGGCTTCTACGAGCAGTACTTC.

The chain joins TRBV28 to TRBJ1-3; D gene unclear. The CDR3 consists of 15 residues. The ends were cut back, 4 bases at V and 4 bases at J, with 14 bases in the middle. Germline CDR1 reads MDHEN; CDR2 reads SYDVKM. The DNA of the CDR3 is TGTGCCAGCAGTTCCAGGTCCCTGGCCGGAAACACCATATATTTT. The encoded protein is CASSSRSLAGNTIYF.

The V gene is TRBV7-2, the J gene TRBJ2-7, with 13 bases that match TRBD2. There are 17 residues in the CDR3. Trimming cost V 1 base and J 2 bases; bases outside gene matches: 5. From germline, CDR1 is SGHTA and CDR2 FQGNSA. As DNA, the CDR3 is TGTGCCAGCAGCTTAGAGACTAGCGGGAGGCCTCCCTACGAGCAGTACTTC. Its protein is CASSLETSGRPPYEQYF.

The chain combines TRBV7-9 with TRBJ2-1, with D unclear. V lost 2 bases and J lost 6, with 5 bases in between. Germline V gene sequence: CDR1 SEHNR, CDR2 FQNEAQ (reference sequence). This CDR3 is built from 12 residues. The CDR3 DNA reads TGTGCCAGCAGCTTATATCCCAATGAGCAGTTCTTC. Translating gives CASSLYPNEQFF.

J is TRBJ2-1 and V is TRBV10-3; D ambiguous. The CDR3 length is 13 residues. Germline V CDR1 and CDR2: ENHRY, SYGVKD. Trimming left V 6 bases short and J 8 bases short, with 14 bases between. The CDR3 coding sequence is TGTGCCATCAGCGCCCGCTTGAATGATGAGCAGTTCTTC. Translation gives CAISARLNDEQFF.

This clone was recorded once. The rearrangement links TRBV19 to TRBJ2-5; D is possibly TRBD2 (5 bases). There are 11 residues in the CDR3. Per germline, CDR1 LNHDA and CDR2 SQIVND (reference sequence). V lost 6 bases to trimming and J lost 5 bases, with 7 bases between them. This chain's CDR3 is CASRSGETQYF. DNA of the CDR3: TGTGCCAGTAGGTCGGGGGAGACCCAGTACTTC.

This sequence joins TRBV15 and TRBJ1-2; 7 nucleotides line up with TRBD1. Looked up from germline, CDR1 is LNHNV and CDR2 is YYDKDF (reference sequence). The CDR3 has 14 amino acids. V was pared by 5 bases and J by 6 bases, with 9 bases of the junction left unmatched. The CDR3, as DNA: TGTGCCACCAGCGAATACGGGACAGTAGATGGCTACACCTTC. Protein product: CATSEYGTVDGYTF.